The 21 T cell receptor beta chains below come from one sample, sequenced in a study of molecular identifiers for immune sequencing clone quantification. In TCRdb, the PCR reads were re-called with MiXCR into one record per CDR3 protein. This table has more than 85,000 distinct CDR3 sequences, 35% to 40% appearing once. What was sequenced was naive CD8+ T cells from blood, with Jurkat cell RNA spiked in. Subset given: FACS-sorted CD8+CD4-CCR7+CD45RA+ naive T cells. These receptors all stem from a human donor in good health. Some libraries in this study had Jurkat cell RNA spiked in.

This rearrangement joins TRBV19 to TRBJ1-2; D is undetermined. The length of the CDR3 is 14 residues. Trimming took off 4 bases at V and 2 bases at J, with 11 bases between the two ends. CDR1 LNHDA and CDR2 SQIVND come from the germline V gene (reference sequence). The CDR3 loop reads CASSSGVSNYGYTF. DNA of the CDR3: TGTGCCAGTAGTAGCGGGGTCAGCAACTATGGCTACACCTTC. The whole variable domain, remainder taken from reference TRBV19 and TRBJ1-2, is DGGITQSPKYLFRKEGQNVTLSCEQNLNHDAMYWYRQDPGQGLRLIYYSQIVNDFQKGDIAEGYSVSREKKESFPLTVTSAQKNPTAFYLCASSSGVSNYGYTFGSGTRLTVV.

As concerns this clonotype: One end of the junction does not line up with germline, which may come from a read error. V is TRBV9 and J is TRBJ2-3; 7 bases map to TRBD2. Germline V gives CDR1 SGDLS, CDR2 YYNGEE. The CDR3 consists of 16 residues. CDR3 sequence reads: CDSSPRAGVSADTQYF. The CDR3 nucleotides read TGTGACAGCAGCCCCCGCGCGGGAGTATCAGCAGATACGCAGTATTTT.

The sample holds a few counts of this clonotype. The CDR3 nucleotides are TGTGCCAGCACCGGACTAGCGTTTAGCACAGATACGCAGTATTTT. Amino acids: CASTGLAFSTDTQYF. The rearrangement links TRBV11-2 to TRBJ2-3, with 9 positions matching TRBD2. The CDR3 spans 15 residues. Germline trimming cut 7 bases from V and 0 bases from J; bases unmatched to any gene: 5. The germline V gene has CDR1 SGHAT and CDR2 FQNNGV.

V and J are TRBV19 and TRBJ2-6; no firm D call. V lost 1 base and J lost 0, with 4 bases in between. The CDR3 contains 15 residues. CDR1 is LNHDA, CDR2 SQIVND, per germline (reference sequence). In DNA form, the CDR3 reads TGTGCCAGTAGTATAGGGGACTCTGGGGCCAACGTCCTGACTTTC. Amino acids: CASSIGDSGANVLTF.

Of note for this clonotype: The CDR3 does not close with the conserved phenylalanine or tryptophan, likely indicating a read error. No DNA is shown, since the ends of the CDR3 on it are uncertain; the CDR3 is the one TCRdb lists. The chain uses TRBV7-9 and TRBJ2-1; the table's D gene call, TRBD1, was not cross checked with the DNA. The CDR3 is 16 amino acids in total, end residues counted. From germline, CDR1 is SEHNR and CDR2 FQNEAQ (reference sequence). CDR3 protein: CASSEWTGAVDNEQIY.

This clonotype has a handful of counts. This chain joins TRBV24-1 and TRBJ2-7; weak D call: TRBD2 (5 bases). CDR3 size: 16 residues. V shed 5 bases and J shed 3 bases, with 19 bases lying between them. Germline values: CDR1 KGHDR, CDR2 SFDVKD. CDR3 in DNA: TGTGCCACCAGTGGTCCCGGGAAGTCAAATAACTACGAGCAGTACTTC. It codes for CATSGPGKSNNYEQYF.

This clonotype came up a few times. The chain combines TRBV12-3 or TRBV12-4 with TRBJ2-1; D is perhaps TRBD2 (6 bases). This CDR3 is built from 16 residues. Trimming shortened V by 0 bases and J by 8 bases, and 17 bases separated the two germline ends. CDR3 nucleotides: TGTGCCAGCAGTTTAGCGGGGCCCCGCCCGGGGGATGAGCAGTTCTTC. Encoded protein: CASSLAGPRPGDEQFF.

V gene TRBV4-1 combines with J gene TRBJ2-2; D is undetermined. Germline CDR1 reads MGHRA; CDR2 reads YSYEKL. V was pared by 0 bases and J by 4 bases, with 18 bases between. The CDR3 totals 18 residues. CDR3 in DNA: TGCGCCAGCAGCCAAGACACCCGGGTTCCGCGATTCACCGGGGAGCTGTTTTTT. Its translation is CASSQDTRVPRFTGELFF.

This clonotype was detected many times. V and J are TRBV19 and TRBJ2-7, with 7 bases aligning to TRBD1. CDR1 and CDR2 from the germline V gene are LNHDA and SQIVND (reference sequence). This CDR3 has 15 residues. J gave up 0 bases and V 5 bases, and 7 bases lay outside the gene matches. Written as DNA, the CDR3 is TGTGCCAGTAGTTCGGGACAGCTGTTCTCCTACGAGCAGTACTTC. Its translation is CASSSGQLFSYEQYF.

The CDR3 sequence: CATSSRVRGGDTQYF. As DNA, the CDR3 is TGTGCCACCAGTTCGAGAGTCAGGGGAGGAGATACGCAGTATTTT. The chain uses TRBV15 and TRBJ2-3; either TRBD1 or TRBD2 may supply D (6 bases each). The CDR3 is made up of 15 amino acids. The V gene lost 6 bases and the J gene lost 5 bases, with 18 bases spanning the gap. In germline, CDR1 is LNHNV, CDR2 YYDKDF (reference sequence).

The rearrangement joins TRBV19 to TRBJ1-5, with D uncertain. CDR1 and CDR2 (germline): LNHDA, SQIVND (reference sequence). V shed 1 base and J shed 6 bases, with 7 bases lying between them. The CDR3 loop spans 13 amino acids. The CDR3 sequence: CASSIGVSQPQHF. The CDR3 DNA sequence: TGTGCCAGTAGTATAGGGGTCTCTCAGCCCCAGCATTTT.

This clonotype came up a few times. V and J are TRBV7-9 and TRBJ2-7, with TRBD1 identical over 9 bases. Germline CDR1 and CDR2: SEHNR and FQNEAQ (reference sequence). V was clipped by 3 bases and J by 5 bases; unmatched bases: 5. The CDR3 has 14 amino acids. CDR3 region: CASSFGTGRDEQYF. CDR3 DNA: TGTGCCAGCAGCTTTGGGACAGGGCGCGACGAGCAGTACTTC.

In regard to this clonotype: Being one base from a much bigger clone, this may be a read error. V and J are TRBV20-1 and TRBJ2-7, with 7 bases identical to TRBD1. In germline, CDR1 is DFQATT, CDR2 SNEGSKA (reference sequence). CDR3 size: 13 residues. The V and J ends lost 5 bases and 0 bases, in that order; junction bases with no gene match: 4. The DNA of the CDR3 is TGCAGTGCTTGGGGGACAGCCTCCTACGAGCAGTACTTC. Protein: CSAWGTASYEQYF.

This clonotype was seen ten or more times. The genes are TRBV5-1 and TRBJ1-4; 8 nucleotides align to TRBD1. The CDR3 has 15 amino acids. The V segment lost 4 bases and the J segment 5 bases; nucleotides outside the gene matches: 7. CDR1 and CDR2 (germline): SGHRS, YFSETQ. The CDR3 loop is CASSPYRGSNEKLFF. The CDR3 nucleotides read TGCGCCAGCAGCCCATACAGGGGGTCAAATGAAAAACTGTTTTTT. The full variable domain, in which reference TRBV5-1 and TRBJ1-4 provide the parts outside the CDR3, is KAGVTQTPRYLIKTRGQQVTLSCSPISGHRSVSWYQQTPGQGLQFLFEYFSETQRNKGNFPGRFSGRQFSNSRSEMNVSTLELGDSALYLCASSPYRGSNEKLFFGSGTQLSVL.

The chain combines TRBV19 with TRBJ1-5; tentative D call: TRBD1 (5 bases). V gave up 5 bases and J gave up 4 bases, with 15 bases separating them. Germline CDR1 reads LNHDA; CDR2 reads SQIVND (reference sequence). The CDR3 extends over 15 amino acids. The CDR3 protein is CASSEGAGANQPQHF. The CDR3 DNA reads as TGTGCCAGTAGTGAAGGGGCAGGAGCGAATCAGCCCCAGCATTTT. Full variable domain (outside the CDR3, taken from reference TRBV19 and TRBJ1-5): DGGITQSPKYLFRKEGQNVTLSCEQNLNHDAMYWYRQDPGQGLRLIYYSQIVNDFQKGDIAEGYSVSREKKESFPLTVTSAQKNPTAFYLCASSEGAGANQPQHFGDGTRLSIL.

Remarks on this clonotype: One end of the junction is discordant with germline, which a read error may explain. The CDR3 nucleotides read TGTGCCAGCAGGGATTCGAGCTCTGGAAACACCATATTTTTT. Its protein product is CASRDSSSGNTIFF. This chain joins TRBV7-9 and TRBJ1-3; no firm D call. This CDR3 has 14 residues. Per the germline V gene, CDR1 is SEHNR and CDR2 is FQNEAQ (reference sequence).

Many counts were recorded for this clonotype. J is TRBJ1-5 and V is TRBV28, with D maybe TRBD1 (6 bases). The ends were cut back, 5 bases at V and 0 bases at J, with 14 bases in the middle. CDR3 length equals 16 residues. Germline CDR1 reads MDHEN; CDR2 reads SYDVKM. Here the CDR3 reads CASSTFRGHSNQPQHF. CDR3 nucleotides: TGTGCCAGCAGTACCTTCAGGGGTCATAGCAATCAGCCCCAGCATTTT.

This clonotype was observed many times. CDR3 region: CASSFIGQGATDTQYF. The CDR3, as DNA: TGTGCCAGCAGTTTTATAGGACAGGGGGCCACAGATACGCAGTATTTT. This chain uses TRBV28 with TRBJ2-3; 11 nucleotides align to TRBD1. CDR1 is MDHEN, CDR2 SYDVKM, per germline. Germline trimming cut 3 bases from V and 2 bases from J; bases unmatched to any gene: 4. The CDR3 consists of 16 residues.

This clonotype came up a few times. At one end, the junction sequence differs from germline, possibly due to a read error. This chain links TRBV7-7 with TRBJ2-2; 8 bases fit TRBD1. The CDR3 has 15 amino acids. CDR1 and CDR2 (germline): SSHAT, FNYEAQ (reference sequence). CDR3 amino acids: CASSFGDRGSGELFF. The CDR3 nucleotides read TGTGCTAGCAGCTTTGGAGACAGGGGTAGCGGGGAGCTGTTTTTT.

This clonotype was seen only a few times. The V call is TRBV6-6, the J call TRBJ2-2; D gene ambiguous. V lost 2 bases, J lost 2 bases, and 3 bases lay in between. The CDR3 spans 13 residues. Germline V gene sequence: CDR1 MNHNY, CDR2 SVGAGI (reference sequence). CDR3 in DNA: TGTGCCAGCAGTTACACAAACACCGGGGAGCTGTTTTTT. It yields the protein CASSYTNTGELFF.

In the case of this clonotype: A clone one base away is much larger, so this may be a read error. This chain connects TRBV7-9 to TRBJ1-5, with D perhaps TRBD1 (6 bases). The V gene lost 3 bases and the J gene lost 4 bases, with 16 bases spanning the gap. The CDR3 runs 16 residues. From germline, CDR1 is SEHNR and CDR2 FQNEAQ (reference sequence). The CDR3 DNA reads as TGTGCCAGCAGCTTTGCGTATGAGGGGGGTAATCAGCCCCAGCATTTT. Translated, it gives CASSFAYEGGNQPQHF.